This TCR beta chain was documented in a study of blood T cell repertoires in COVID-19. Study context: PBMCs, B-cell-depleted T cells, or T cells were the source of the cDNA or gDNA that made up the material.

Trimming took off 0 bases at V and 2 bases at J, with 8 bases between the two ends. This CDR3 contains 14 residues. Germline V gene data show CDR1 as SGDLS and CDR2 as YYNGEE. The data were produced by immunoSEQ multiplex PCR, yet TCRdb's version contains in-frame clones alone and is incomplete. The sample yields approximately 290,000 clones, 80% to 85% seen once. As concerns this clone: Other DNA sequences in this sample translate to the same CDR3.

The chain couples TRBV9 to TRBJ2-5, with D perhaps matching TRBD1 (5 bases). This TCR was sampled from a person between 65 and 79 years old with COVID-19, enrolled during active disease. Sample: peripheral blood. CDR3 loop: CASSVAAGQETQYF. CDR3 nucleotides: TGTGCCAGCAGCGTAGCTGCAGGGCAAGAGACCCAGTACTTC.